These T cell receptor beta chains were read from a single sample in a study of blood T cells in healthy people across ages. MiXCR, applied by TCRdb to the 5' RACE reads, yields one record per CDR3 protein. The repertoire holds over 1.5 million distinct CDR3 sequences, with about 50% as singletons. Sample: blood. The receptor source for this set is a woman aged 40 to 50 in good health. Each CDR3 is given with its conserved first and last residue. A D gene is named only where the DNA matches it firmly. Rows give clone size only sometimes, using once, few, many, or a class for an expanded clone.

j_gene: TRBJ2-4; abundance: -; d_gene: -; v_gene: TRBV6-2/TRBV6-3; CDR3nt: TGTGCCAGCAGTCCAAGGGTTCCCAAAAACATTCAGTACTTC; CDR3aa: CASSPRVPKNIQYF
j_gene: TRBJ2-3; abundance: -; d_gene: -; v_gene: TRBV7-2; CDR3nt: TGTGCCAGTACCCGGGACCACAAGGCGGATACGCAGTATTTT; CDR3aa: CASTRDHKADTQYF
j_gene: TRBJ2-5; abundance: -; d_gene: -; v_gene: TRBV20-1; CDR3nt: TGCAGTGCTGGCGGAGTAGGGCCCACCAGAGAGACCCAGTACTTC; CDR3aa: CSAGGVGPTRETQYF
j_gene: TRBJ2-7; abundance: few; d_gene: -; v_gene: TRBV5-1; CDR3nt: TGCGCCAGCAACAACCGGGACACCTACGAGCAGTACTTC; CDR3aa: CASNNRDTYEQYF
j_gene: TRBJ1-5; abundance: few; d_gene: -; v_gene: TRBV29-1; CDR3nt: TGCAGCGTCCAGCCGACAAGGGGTCAGCCCCAGCATTTT; CDR3aa: CSVQPTRGQPQHF
j_gene: TRBJ2-1; abundance: few; d_gene: -; v_gene: TRBV12-3/TRBV12-4; CDR3nt: TGTGCCAGCAGTTTTACGCTTGGGGGCGCATCCTACAATGAGCAGTTCTTC; CDR3aa: CASSFTLGGASYNEQFF
j_gene: TRBJ2-1; abundance: few; d_gene: -; v_gene: TRBV20-1; CDR3nt: TGCAGTGCTAGGGGTGACCTCCACAATGAGCAGTTCTTC; CDR3aa: CSARGDLHNEQFF
j_gene: TRBJ1-6; abundance: once; d_gene: -; v_gene: TRBV7-2; CDR3nt: TGTGCCAGCAGCTTATTTCAAGGTTACTCCTATAATTCACCCCTCCACTTT; CDR3aa: CASSLFQGYSYNSPLHF
j_gene: TRBJ1-4; abundance: -; d_gene: -; v_gene: TRBV29-1; CDR3nt: TGCAGCGCTGTGGGCGATAATGAAAAACTGTTTTTT; CDR3aa: CSAVGDNEKLFF
j_gene: TRBJ2-5; abundance: few; d_gene: -; v_gene: TRBV12-3/TRBV12-4; CDR3nt: TGTGCCAGCAGTTTAGCTAGGGGGACTTATGAAACCCAGTACTTC; CDR3aa: CASSLARGTYETQYF
j_gene: TRBJ2-1; abundance: -; d_gene: -; v_gene: TRBV9; CDR3nt: TGTGCCAGCAGCGCCCGTCCCAGCTCCTACAATGAGCAGTTCTTC; CDR3aa: CASSARPSSYNEQFF
j_gene: TRBJ2-1; abundance: -; d_gene: TRBD1; v_gene: TRBV7-9; CDR3nt: TGTGCCAGCAGCTCAGGAGGGACAGGGGAGGATGAGCAGTTCTTC; CDR3aa: CASSSGGTGEDEQFF
j_gene: TRBJ2-7; abundance: few; d_gene: TRBD2; v_gene: TRBV4-2; CDR3nt: TGTGCCAGCAGCCAACCAAGGGGTTCTAGCGGGGCCTACGAGCAGTACTTC; CDR3aa: CASSQPRGSSGAYEQYF
j_gene: TRBJ1-2; abundance: -; d_gene: TRBD1; v_gene: TRBV25-1; CDR3nt: TGTGCCAGCAGTGAACCCGGACAGGGGCGCTATGGCTACACCTTC; CDR3aa: CASSEPGQGRYGYTF
j_gene: TRBJ2-5; abundance: -; d_gene: TRBD1; v_gene: TRBV5-1; CDR3nt: TGCGCCAGCAGCTACAGGGGGCCGGGGGAGACCCAGTACTTC; CDR3aa: CASSYRGPGETQYF
j_gene: TRBJ1-2; abundance: -; d_gene: -; v_gene: TRBV4-3; CDR3nt: TGTGCCAGCAGCCAAGATCAGGGCAGCTATGGCTACACCTTC; CDR3aa: CASSQDQGSYGYTF
j_gene: TRBJ1-5; abundance: -; d_gene: -; v_gene: TRBV6-6; CDR3nt: TGTGCCAGCAGTTACACTTTTAATCAGCCCCAGCATTTT; CDR3aa: CASSYTFNQPQHF
j_gene: TRBJ2-7; abundance: -; d_gene: -; v_gene: TRBV20-1; CDR3nt: TGCAGTGCCCTTCGACTAGTATCCTACGAGCAGTACTTC; CDR3aa: CSALRLVSYEQYF
j_gene: TRBJ2-5; abundance: -; d_gene: -; v_gene: TRBV5-1; CDR3nt: TGCGCCAGCAGCTTGACAATACCTACAGGGGAGACCCAGTACTTC; CDR3aa: CASSLTIPTGETQYF
j_gene: TRBJ2-7; abundance: many; d_gene: TRBD1; v_gene: TRBV13; CDR3nt: TGTGCCAGCAGCTTAGGGGGACAGGGGACCTACGAGCAGTACTTC; CDR3aa: CASSLGGQGTYEQYF
j_gene: TRBJ2-4; abundance: once; d_gene: -; v_gene: TRBV7-2; CDR3nt: TGTGCCAGCAGCTTAGGAGGGGTAAACATTCAGTACTTC; CDR3aa: CASSLGGVNIQYF
j_gene: TRBJ2-2; abundance: -; d_gene: -; v_gene: TRBV7-9; CDR3nt: TGTGCCAGCAGCGCCTCGCTTGGGGAGCTGTTTTTT; CDR3aa: CASSASLGELFF
j_gene: TRBJ2-1; abundance: -; d_gene: -; v_gene: TRBV27; CDR3nt: TGTGCCAGCAGTTTCGTTCCGAATGAGCAGTTCTTC; CDR3aa: CASSFVPNEQFF
j_gene: TRBJ2-1; abundance: -; d_gene: -; v_gene: TRBV4-2; CDR3nt: TGTGTCAGCAGCCGAGTCTCAAGGGGCCCCGAGAATTTTTCCTACAATGAGCAGTTCTTC; CDR3aa: CVSSRVSRGPENFSYNEQFF
j_gene: TRBJ2-7; abundance: few; d_gene: -; v_gene: TRBV7-2; CDR3nt: TGTGCCAGCAGCTGGGGGACCCACTACGAGCAGTACTTC; CDR3aa: CASSWGTHYEQYF
j_gene: TRBJ2-5; abundance: -; d_gene: -; v_gene: TRBV6-8; CDR3nt: TGTGCCAGCAGTTCGAAGGACCTAAAGACCCAGTACTTC; CDR3aa: CASSSKDLKTQYF
j_gene: TRBJ1-4; abundance: few; d_gene: TRBD1; v_gene: TRBV29-1; CDR3nt: TGCAGCGTTGGGACAGGGCATCTTAATGAAAAACTGTTTTTT; CDR3aa: CSVGTGHLNEKLFF
j_gene: TRBJ2-4; abundance: -; d_gene: -; v_gene: TRBV2; CDR3nt: TGTGCCAGCAGTTTCGACTACTCCCTAGCCAAAAACATTCAGTACTTC; CDR3aa: CASSFDYSLAKNIQYF
j_gene: TRBJ2-3; abundance: -; d_gene: -; v_gene: TRBV20-1; CDR3nt: TGCAGTGCTAGAGAGGCCAGAAAAAGCGCAGATACGCAGTATTTT; CDR3aa: CSAREARKSADTQYF
j_gene: TRBJ2-5; abundance: -; d_gene: -; v_gene: TRBV25-1; CDR3nt: TGTGCCAGCAGTGAATACGGCCTCACCCAAGAGACCCAGTACTTC; CDR3aa: CASSEYGLTQETQYF
j_gene: TRBJ2-3; abundance: few; d_gene: TRBD2; v_gene: TRBV18; CDR3nt: TGTGCCAGCTCACCCTTAGCGGGGGGGATCACAGATACGCAGTATTTT; CDR3aa: CASSPLAGGITDTQYF
j_gene: TRBJ1-2; abundance: -; d_gene: -; v_gene: TRBV6-6; CDR3nt: TGTGCCAGCAGTGCCCAGCGGGATGGCTACACCTTC; CDR3aa: CASSAQRDGYTF